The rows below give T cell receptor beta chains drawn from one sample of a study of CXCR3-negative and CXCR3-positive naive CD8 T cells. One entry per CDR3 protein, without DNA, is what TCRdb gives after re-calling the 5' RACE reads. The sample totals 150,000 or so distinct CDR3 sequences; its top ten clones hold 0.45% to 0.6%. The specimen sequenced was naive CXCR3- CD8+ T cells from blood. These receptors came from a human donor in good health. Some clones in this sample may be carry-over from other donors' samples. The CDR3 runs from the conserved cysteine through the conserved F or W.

CASSPRLLRGSYNEQFF | TRBJ2-1 | TRBV14 | 17
CASSPVGQAEAAFF | TRBJ1-1 | TRBV18 | 14
CAWSVTRSNEQFF | TRBJ2-1 | TRBV30 | 13
CSVEPGTGYGYTF | TRBJ1-2 | TRBV29-1 | 13
CASSLQQGADNEQFF | TRBJ2-1 | TRBV12-3/TRBV12-4 | 15
CSVVVYLAKNIQYF | TRBJ2-4 | TRBV20-1 | 14
CASSLPGAPDTGELFF | TRBJ2-2 | TRBV7-9 | 16
CSVRGGLAGGNEQFF | TRBJ2-1 | TRBV29-1 | 15
CASSATGTGAVQETQYF | TRBJ2-5 | TRBV4-3 | 17
CASKPTSGISSYNEQFF | TRBJ2-1 | TRBV12-3/TRBV12-4 | 17
CASSLVGSTDTQYF | TRBJ2-3 | TRBV7-2 | 14
CASSSGLGVDNEQFF | TRBJ2-1 | TRBV7-7 | 15
CASSGTSGRLADTQYF | TRBJ2-3 | TRBV9 | 16
CASSGGTGGWDEQFF | TRBJ2-1 | TRBV7-2 | 15
CASSLANFGRLPDTQYF | TRBJ2-3 | TRBV7-6 | 17
CASSLDAGPDIQYF | TRBJ2-4 | TRBV28 | 14
CSVEDGLARGEQYF | TRBJ2-7 | TRBV29-1 | 14
CASSDLAGGRGDTQYF | TRBJ2-3 | TRBV7-2 | 16
CSTRDRGNNEQFF | TRBJ2-1 | TRBV29-1 | 13
CASSPLWSAGGPNNEQFF | TRBJ2-1 | TRBV11-2 | 18
CASSQDLGDGMNTEAFF | TRBJ1-1 | TRBV4-3 | 17
CASSLDRGWDTQYF | TRBJ2-3 | TRBV7-6 | 14
CSAKSGGYEQYF | TRBJ2-7 | TRBV20-1 | 12
CSARDLGSSYNSPLHF | TRBJ1-6 | TRBV20-1 | 16
CASCLGWVTEAFF | TRBJ1-1 | TRBV28 | 13
CASSLSGGLNTEAFF | TRBJ1-1 | TRBV27 | 15
CASSTGDGAYEQYF | TRBJ2-7 | TRBV21-1 | 14
CASSYVQGDSPLHF | TRBJ1-6 | TRBV6-6 | 14
CASSLPDRFPYEQYF | TRBJ2-7 | TRBV12-3/TRBV12-4 | 15
CASSLLTRNTEAFF | TRBJ1-1 | TRBV7-8 | 14
CASSLGGTASGNTIYF | TRBJ1-3 | TRBV7-9 | 16
CASSQDLGQQAFF | TRBJ1-1 | TRBV4-1 | 13
CASSSNPNTEAFF | TRBJ1-1 | TRBV5-6 | 13
CASSHSEPGKFF | TRBJ2-1 | TRBV28 | 12
CASSPSAGGYNEQFF | TRBJ2-1 | TRBV14 | 15